This T cell receptor beta chain was observed in a study of blood T cells in healthy people across ages (dated by TCRdb to about 2015). About the study as a whole: Template switching captured roughly one uniquely barcoded TCR beta cDNA molecule per two T cells in model experiments. Donors were grouped into four age groups: young (average roughly 17 years), middle-aged (roughly 37), aged (62) and long-lived (over 80). Two additional independent replicas of 1 million unique cDNA reads from the same blood draw were analyzed for two donors (one aged 18 to 30 and one aged 80 or older). To avoid experimental bias, donors of different ages were distributed randomly across sequencing lanes. The study measured age-related changes in TCR beta repertoire diversity using deep sequencing normalized with unique cDNA molecular identifiers. The paper's findings and limits, for the study overall: Total diversity estimates from one million sequenced T cells were considered lower bounds and underestimates. As age increased, observed TCR beta diversity per million T cells dropped in a roughly linear way, and a significant reduction was already evident by age around 41. Because the CMV infection status of the donors was unknown, age-related changes in expanded clonotypes may potentially have been confounded. The long-lived group showed more naive CD4+ T cells, fewer expanded clones and increased TCR diversity than the aged group, suggesting age selection. Bulk unsorted PBMC profiling prevented conclusive comparison of naive and antigen-experienced compartments. There was a strong correlation between observed TCR beta diversity and the percentage of naive T cells measured by flow cytometry.

For this clonotype: Its antigen is not yet known. Base qualities are not provided; no much larger clone lies one nucleotide away.

Receptors were amplified or captured by 5' RACE. The data were produced on an Illumina HiSeq 2500. A second PCR of about 7 to 12 cycles was performed with a sample-barcoded 5' primer and a J-beta primer mix. A unique molecular identifier was introduced onto each TCR beta cDNA molecule by a template-switch 5' adaptor carrying 12 random nucleotides. Each sample yielded at least 2.5 million CDR3-containing paired-end reads. The Mint cDNA synthesis kit, primed by a TRBC-specific oligonucleotide, was used to synthesize first-strand cDNA from all RNA. Following uracil-DNA glycosylase treatment, all cDNA underwent a first 18-cycle PCR with the universal primers M1SS and BC2_uni_R. Per the original workflow: Each sample was normalized by randomly selecting 1 million high-quality reads, each carrying a distinct molecular identifier. Instead of being binned into consensus sequences, reads with shared molecular identifiers were discarded. CDR3 identification, clonotype clustering and error correction used MiTCR with a Q25 quality threshold and the strictest error-elimination algorithm. Lower-bound total TCR beta diversity was estimated with a nonparametric unseen species model using Euler transformation. TCRdb itself trimmed the public reads at Q25 with fastp, ran MiXCR and retained productive beta chains. Each CDR3 protein gets just one entry, which takes the most common genes and DNA from the rows behind it. Here the V and J calls rest on TCRdb's processing, not on the authors' analysis. The sample table contains around 690,000 distinct CDR3 sequences; only one count was recorded for 58% of them. In total, the top ten clones hold more than 35% of the sample.

The donors were 40 or so Caucasian individuals from Russia, aged roughly 6 to 100 years, who were systemically healthy. Each donor gave 9 to 10 milliliters of peripheral blood, collected into EDTA-treated Vacutainer tubes. Ficoll-Paque density-gradient centrifugation was used to isolate PBMCs, with at least 7 million obtained per sample. Trizol reagent was used to extract total RNA from PBMCs, with at least 5.5 micrograms per sample. For every donor, flow cytometry on a PBMC aliquot measured the percentage of naive CD45RAhigh/CD27high T cells. Its CDR3 holds 13 amino acids, cysteine through phenylalanine. The entry retains the CDR3 DNA only, 39 bases that are in frame from base 1. From the germline V gene, CDR1 is SGHRS and CDR2 is YFSETQ. The V and J ends are trimmed by 2 bases and 6 bases, leaving 9 bases between them.

Sequencing input: blood. The TCR sequence derives from a man aged 55-75 years in good health. The chain couples TRBV5-1 to TRBJ2-1; TRBD2 is a weak D gene call, 6 bases matching. The CDR3 region: CASSFGRTNEQFF. In nucleotides, the sequence is TGCGCCAGCAGCTTCGGGAGAACCAATGAGCAGTTCTTC.